Sequencing of this T cell receptor (beta chain) was carried out in a study of shared clonotypes between healthy human individuals. With regard to this clone: The antigen is not known. A clone one base away is much larger, so this may be a read error. Additional DNA sequences in this sample encode the identical CDR3.

Study-level points and caveats: Naive subsets generally exceeded memory subsets in estimated richness. Limitation of the genetic and exposure-history diversity represented came from the few donors.

CDR3 length: 11 residues. Trimming pared 0 bases from V and 4 bases from J, leaving 1 base between. CDR1 and CDR2 (germline): PRHDT, FYEKMQ (reference sequence). Naivety among CD8 cells was defined by CD45RO negativity and positive CCR7 selection, thereby excluding terminally differentiated effector memory CD45RA+ cells. Only in-frame clones appear in the TCRdb table, and some are missing; sequencing was by immunoSEQ multiplex PCR. The sample holds nearly 2 million clones; around 96% are singletons and the top ten take around 1%. The sequencing sample was made of naive CD8+ T cells sorted from blood. This chain connects TRBV13 to TRBJ2-7; D remains unclear. This TCR was sampled from a man younger than 30 in good health. As DNA, the CDR3 is TGTGCCAGCAGCTTAGGATACGAGCAGTACTTC. Its protein is CASSLGYEQYF.